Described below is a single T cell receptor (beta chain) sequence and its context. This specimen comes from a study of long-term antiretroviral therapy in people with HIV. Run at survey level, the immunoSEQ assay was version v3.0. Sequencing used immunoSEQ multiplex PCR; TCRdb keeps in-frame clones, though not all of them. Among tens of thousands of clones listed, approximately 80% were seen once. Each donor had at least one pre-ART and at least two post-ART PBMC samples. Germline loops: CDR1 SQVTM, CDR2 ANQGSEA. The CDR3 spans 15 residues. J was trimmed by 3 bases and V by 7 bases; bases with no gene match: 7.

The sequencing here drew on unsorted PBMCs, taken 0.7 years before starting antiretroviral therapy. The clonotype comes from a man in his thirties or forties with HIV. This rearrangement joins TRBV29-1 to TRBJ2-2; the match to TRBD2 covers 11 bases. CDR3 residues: CSATLAGGYTGELFF. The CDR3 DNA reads TGCAGCGCTACCTTAGCGGGAGGGTACACCGGGGAGCTGTTTTTT.